This TCR beta chain was observed in a study of OX40 agonist ivuxolimab in advanced cancers. Exclusion applied to patients with autoimmune disease history or systemic immunosuppression. Germline V CDR1 and CDR2: MGHRA, YSYEKL. Between the trimmed V and J ends, which lost 2 bases and 3 bases, there was a span of 20 bases. The CDR3 is 18 amino acids. Sequencing was performed with immunoSEQ multiplex PCR; in TCRdb, only in-frame clones are kept and a portion is missing. The sample contains 43,000 or so clones, around 77% of which appear only once. As regards this clone: No antigen is known for it.

Notes on the study in general: Among the nonresponders, some also had low normalized T-cell clonal expansion. In the 0.1 to 3.0 mg/kg range, CD4+ and CD8+ blood T cells had expanded clonally by week 6.

The clonotype originates from an adult with an advanced solid tumor such as melanoma, head and neck, liver or kidney cancer. Source: CD4+ or CD8+ T cells sorted from blood, taken in a trial of the OX40 agonist ivuxolimab. The chain couples TRBV4-1 to TRBJ1-3; TRBD1 is a possible D gene (5 bases). The DNA for the CDR3 is TGCGCCAGCAGCCAACATCTCCGGGCGGGGGGGGATGGAAACACCATATATTTT. This codes for CASSQHLRAGGDGNTIYF.